This T cell receptor (beta chain) was sequenced in a study of T cell responses to AZD1222 COVID-19 vaccine. Whole-study results and caveats: Repertoires in all cases were sampled only once the peak T cell response had passed.

In the case of this clone: The antigen is unknown.

Method: immunoSEQ multiplex PCR; TCRdb's copy keeps in-frame clones and lacks some. The sample lists 160,000 or so clones; 80% to 90% were seen once. CDR3 length: 13 amino acids. CDR1 is SEHNR, CDR2 FQNEAQ, per germline (reference sequence). V was shortened by 7 bases and J by 3 bases, with 10 bases between the two germline ends. V usage is TRBV7-9 and J usage is TRBJ2-1; D gene uncertain. This material consisted of peripheral blood, taken 28 days after the second dose of the MenACWY control vaccine. The clonotype was recovered from an adult who received the MenACWY meningococcal vaccine as a control. The CDR3 sequence is CASKAVVYNEQFF. DNA of the CDR3: TGTGCCAGCAAGGCGGTTGTCTACAATGAGCAGTTCTTC. The entire variable domain, with the rest obtained from reference TRBV7-9 and TRBJ2-1, is as follows: DTGVSQNPRHKITKRGQNVTFRCDPISEHNRLYWYRQTLGQGPEFLTYFQNEAQLEKSRLLSDRFSAERPKGSFSTLEIQRTEQGDSAMYLCASKAVVYNEQFFGPGTRLTVL.